The 2 T cell receptor beta chains below were found in one sample sequenced in a study of tumor and adjacent non-tumor tissue in lung cancer. Three rounds of nested PCR, following a modified ARM-PCR protocol, produced the TCRbeta library. TCRdb redid the calling of the multiplex PCR reads with MiXCR, one entry per CDR3 protein. The table records approximately 110,000 distinct CDR3 sequences, about 61% of them present only once. This sample's RNA came from whole unsorted tissue. Distant lung tissue was collected more than 3 cm away from the tumor edge. Source material: distant non-tumor lung tissue. The receptor source for this set is a man in his 60s with non-small cell lung cancer.

Concerning this clonotype: This may come from a read error, since a much larger clone is one base off. The chain employs TRBV7-9 and TRBJ2-1, with TRBD2 identical over 11 bases. With V trimmed by 5 bases and J by 7 bases, 10 bases remained unmatched. The CDR3 extends over 16 amino acids. Per germline, CDR1 SEHNR and CDR2 FQNEAQ (reference sequence). The CDR3 nucleotides are TGTGCCAGCAGCCCGACTAGCGGGAAAGGAAAGAATGAGCAGTTCTTC. Its protein product is CASSPTSGKGKNEQFF.

Comments on this clonotype: One end of the junction does not line up with germline, which may come from a read error. The chain carries TRBV11-2 and TRBJ1-3; D call uncertain. The germline CDR1 and CDR2 sequences are SGHAT and FQNNGV. The CDR3 is 15 amino acids. The chain's CDR3 is CASSQWGSSRNTIYF. In nucleotides, the CDR3 is TGTGCCAGCAGCCAGTGGGGTTCCTCTCGAAACACCATATATTTT.